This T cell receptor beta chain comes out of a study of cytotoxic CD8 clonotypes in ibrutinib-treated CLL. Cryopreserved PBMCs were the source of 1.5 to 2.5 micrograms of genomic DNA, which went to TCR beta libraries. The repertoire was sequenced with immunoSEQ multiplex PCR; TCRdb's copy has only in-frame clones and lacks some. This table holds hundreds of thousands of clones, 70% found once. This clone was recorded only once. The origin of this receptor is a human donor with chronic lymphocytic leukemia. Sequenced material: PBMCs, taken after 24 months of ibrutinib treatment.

CDR3 DNA sequence: TGTGCCAGCAGTTTAGACCATCCTGAAGCTTTCTTT. It yields the protein CASSLDHPEAFF. This sequence joins TRBV28 and TRBJ1-1; D gene unclear. V was shortened by 2 bases and J by 6 bases, with 7 bases between the two germline ends. The CDR3 spans 12 residues. The germline V gene encodes CDR1 MDHEN and CDR2 SYDVKM.